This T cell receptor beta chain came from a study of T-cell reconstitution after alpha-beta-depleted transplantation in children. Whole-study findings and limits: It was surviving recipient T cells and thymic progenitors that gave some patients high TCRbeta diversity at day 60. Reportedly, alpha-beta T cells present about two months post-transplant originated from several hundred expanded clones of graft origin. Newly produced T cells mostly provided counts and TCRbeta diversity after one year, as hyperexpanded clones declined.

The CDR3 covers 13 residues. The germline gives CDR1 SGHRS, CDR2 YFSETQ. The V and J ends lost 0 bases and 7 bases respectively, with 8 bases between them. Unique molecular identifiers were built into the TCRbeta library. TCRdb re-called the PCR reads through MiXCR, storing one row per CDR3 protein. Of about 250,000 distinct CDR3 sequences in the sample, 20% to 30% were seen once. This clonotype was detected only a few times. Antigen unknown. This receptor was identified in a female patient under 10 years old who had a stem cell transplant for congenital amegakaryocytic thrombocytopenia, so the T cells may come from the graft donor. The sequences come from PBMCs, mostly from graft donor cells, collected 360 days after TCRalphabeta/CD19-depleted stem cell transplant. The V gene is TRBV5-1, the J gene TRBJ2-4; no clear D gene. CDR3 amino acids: CASSLGIENIQYF. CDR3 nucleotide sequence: TGCGCCAGCAGCTTGGGGATCGAGAACATTCAGTACTTC.